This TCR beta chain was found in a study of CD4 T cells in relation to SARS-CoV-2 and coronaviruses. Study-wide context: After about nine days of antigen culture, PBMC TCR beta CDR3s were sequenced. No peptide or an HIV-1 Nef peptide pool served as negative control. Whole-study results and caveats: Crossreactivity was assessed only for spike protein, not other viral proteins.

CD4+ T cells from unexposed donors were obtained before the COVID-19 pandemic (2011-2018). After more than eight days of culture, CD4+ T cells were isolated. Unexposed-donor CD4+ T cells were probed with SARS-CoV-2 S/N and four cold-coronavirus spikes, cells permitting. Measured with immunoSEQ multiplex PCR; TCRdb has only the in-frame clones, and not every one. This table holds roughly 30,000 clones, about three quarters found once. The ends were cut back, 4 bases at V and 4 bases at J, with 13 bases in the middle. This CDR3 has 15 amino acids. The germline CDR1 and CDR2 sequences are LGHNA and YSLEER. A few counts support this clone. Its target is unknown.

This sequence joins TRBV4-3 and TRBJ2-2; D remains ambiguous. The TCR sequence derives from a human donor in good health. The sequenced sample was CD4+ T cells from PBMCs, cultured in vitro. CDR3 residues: CASSRGRLGTGELFF. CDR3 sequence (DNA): TGCGCCAGCAGCCGAGGACGTCTGGGCACCGGGGAGCTGTTTTTT.